These T cell receptor beta chains were read from a single sample in a study of CD8 T cells in ankylosing spondylitis. TCRdb fed the 5' RACE reads into MiXCR, producing one record per CDR3 protein. There are fewer than 550,000 distinct CDR3 sequences in the sample; approximately 5.3% occur only once, and 3.5% lies in the top ten. What was sequenced was blood, either unsorted or a sorted T cell fraction (not recorded which). The receptors here all came from a male donor with ankylosing spondylitis. Each CDR3 is given with its conserved first and last residue. The D gene is left open where the match is weak. Rows give clone size only sometimes, using once, few, many, or a class for an expanded clone.

v_call,j_call,d_call,clone_size,cdr3_nt,cdr3_aa
TRBV10-3,TRBJ1-6,-,many,TGTGCCATCAAGGACAGTCGTAATTCACCCCTCCACTTT,CAIKDSRNSPLHF
TRBV20-1,TRBJ2-5,-,-,TGCAGTGCTACTAGGGAGAGAGAGACCCAGTACTTC,CSATRERETQYF
TRBV20-1,TRBJ2-1,TRBD1,many,TGCAGTGTCAGACAAGGGGGCTTTGACGATGAGCAGTTCTTC,CSVRQGGFDDEQFF
TRBV7-2,TRBJ1-3,-,many,TGTGCCAGCAGCTTAGCCGCAGGGACTGGAAACACCATATATTTT,CASSLAAGTGNTIYF
TRBV20-1,TRBJ2-7,TRBD2,many,TGCAGTGCTAGCGGGACTAGCGGGAGGGCCACCTACGAGCAGTACTTC,CSASGTSGRATYEQYF
TRBV7-2,TRBJ2-7,-,many,TGTGCCAGCAGCTTTAGTGGGAACGAGCAGTACTTC,CASSFSGNEQYF
TRBV9,TRBJ1-2,TRBD1,many,TGTGCCAGCAGCCCGATCCCCTGGACAGGTATTAACTATGGCTACACCTTC,CASSPIPWTGINYGYTF
TRBV29-1,TRBJ1-2,-,many,TGCAGCGTTACCCCTTTAATAGCTAACTATGGCTACACCTTC,CSVTPLIANYGYTF
TRBV15,TRBJ2-1,-,many,TGTGCCACCAGCAGGGATTGGGCTAGCGAGGACAATGAGCAGTTCTTC,CATSRDWASEDNEQFF
TRBV20-1,TRBJ1-5,-,many,TGCAGTGCTAGAGTGAGAAATCAGCCCCAGCATTTT,CSARVRNQPQHF
TRBV20-1,TRBJ1-1,-,many,TGCAGTGCCCCAGGACAGATGAACACTGAAGCTTTCTTT,CSAPGQMNTEAFF
TRBV7-9,TRBJ1-2,TRBD1,many,TGTGCCAGCACCCTTTCCCCTTTACAGGGGGCCGCTGGCTACACCTTC,CASTLSPLQGAAGYTF